Listed below are T cell receptor beta chains from one sample, sequenced in a study of T cells in Graves' hyperthyroidism and ophthalmopathy. TCRdb re-called the multiplex PCR reads with MiXCR, one entry per CDR3 protein. The table shows hundreds of thousands of distinct CDR3 sequences, with around 16% occurring only once. The sequenced sample was blood. These receptor sequences come from a woman between 25 and 40 years old with Graves' hyperthyroidism. The CDR3 runs from the conserved cysteine through the conserved F or W. The order of the fields is D gene, V gene, clone size, J gene, CDR3 DNA, CDR3 protein. A D gene is named only where the DNA matches it firmly. The size of a clone is reported for some rows only, either as once, few or many, or as a class for expanded clones.

>TRBD2|TRBV7-9|many|TRBJ2-5
TGTGCCAGCAGCACTCTACTAGCGGGCCAAGAGACCCAGTACTTC
CASSTLLAGQETQYF
>.|TRBV20-1|many|TRBJ1-1
TGCAGTGCTAGGGGGGCCGAGACAAACACTGAAGCTTTCTTT
CSARGAETNTEAFF
>.|TRBV6-1|few|TRBJ2-2
TGTGCCAGCAGTAAATCCCGGACTATACGCGGGATCAACACCGGGGAGCTGTTTTTT
CASSKSRTIRGINTGELFF
>TRBD2|TRBV28|many|TRBJ2-7
TGTGCCAGCAGTTTATTGACTAGCGGGATCTACGAGCAGTACTTC
CASSLLTSGIYEQYF
>.|TRBV7-3|.|TRBJ2-2
TGTGCCAGCTCAAGGGGGGGCTACAACACCGGGGAGCTGTTTTTT
CASSRGGYNTGELFF
>TRBD2|TRBV28|many|TRBJ2-1
TGTGCCAGCAGTTCCTGGACTAGCGGGGCGTACAATGAGCAGTTCTTC
CASSSWTSGAYNEQFF
>.|TRBV9|.|TRBJ2-1
TGTGCCAGCAGCGATGAGGACTACGAATACAATGAGCAGTTCTTC
CASSDEDYEYNEQFF
>TRBD2|TRBV9|few|TRBJ2-1
TGTGCCAGCAGCGGCGGGAGGTCCGACAATGAGCAGTTCTTC
CASSGGRSDNEQFF
>TRBD2|TRBV19|many|TRBJ2-7
TGTGCCAGTAGTATCACTAGCGGGACCTACGAGCAGTACTTC
CASSITSGTYEQYF
>.|TRBV29-1|few|TRBJ1-1
TGCAGCGTTTGGGGCCGGATGAACACTGAAGCTTTCTTT
CSVWGRMNTEAFF
>TRBD2|TRBV3-1|many|TRBJ2-1
TGTGCCAGCAGCCAAGCGGGAGGGGACGATGAGCAGTTCTTC
CASSQAGGDDEQFF
>.|TRBV6-1|many|TRBJ1-5
TGTGCCAGCAGTGCTGGGACCCACAATCAGCCCCAGCATTTT
CASSAGTHNQPQHF
>.|TRBV19|.|TRBJ2-7
TGTGCCAGTAGTATAGTAACAGGGAGTACCTACGAGCAGTACTTC
CASSIVTGSTYEQYF
>.|TRBV11-2|.|TRBJ1-2
TGTGCCAGCAGGCCGGGGGGAACCTATGGCTACACCTTC
CASRPGGTYGYTF
>TRBD2|TRBV28|.|TRBJ2-7
TGTGCCAGCGGGCGGGGCGGCGGGAGCTTGACTCGCGAGCAGTACTTC
CASGRGGGSLTREQYF
>TRBD1|TRBV20-1|many|TRBJ2-1
TGCAGTGCTAGACCGGCAGGGGGCCTCTACAATGAGCAGTTCTTC
CSARPAGGLYNEQFF
>TRBD1|TRBV20-1|.|TRBJ1-2
TGCAGTGCTCCCGGGACAGGGGGCCATTCGAACTATGGCTACACCTTC
CSAPGTGGHSNYGYTF
>.|TRBV3-1|.|TRBJ1-6
TGTGCCAGCAGCCTATACTCTCCCAGCACTAATTCACCCCTCCACTTT
CASSLYSPSTNSPLHF
>TRBD1|TRBV27|.|TRBJ2-7
TGTGCCAGCAGTGTTAGCAGGGGGCTCTACGAGCAGTACTTC
CASSVSRGLYEQYF
>TRBD2|TRBV28|once|TRBJ2-5
TGTGCCAACAGGGCGGGAGGGCGAGAGACCCAGTACTTC
CANRAGGRETQYF
>.|TRBV7-9|many|TRBJ2-7
TGTGCCAGCAGCTCCGGGACGCGTCCGGAGTCGCCCTTCTACGAGCAGTACTTC
CASSSGTRPESPFYEQYF
>TRBD2|TRBV29-1|.|TRBJ2-3
TGCAGCGTTGAAGCTGGGAGGGGAGGAGATACGCAGTATTTT
CSVEAGRGGDTQYF
>.|TRBV30|.|TRBJ1-5
TGTGCCTGGAGTGTAACGGGATTTGGATGGGCTAGCAATCAGCCCCAGCATTTT
CAWSVTGFGWASNQPQHF
>.|TRBV5-1|few|TRBJ1-2
TGCGCCAGCAGCCCTCGGGACGGTACCACCTACTATGGCTACACCTTC
CASSPRDGTTYYGYTF
>TRBD1|TRBV30|few|TRBJ2-7
TGTGCCTGGAGGGGGGACAGGGGGAGTTACGAGCAGTACTTC
CAWRGDRGSYEQYF
>.|TRBV7-3|many|TRBJ1-5
TGTGCCAGCAGCCCCACTAAGAATCAGCCCCAGCATTTT
CASSPTKNQPQHF
>.|TRBV5-1|many|TRBJ2-1
TGCGCCAGCAGCAACAGGGACGGACACAATGAGCAGTTCTTC
CASSNRDGHNEQFF
>.|TRBV15|.|TRBJ1-2
TGTGCCACCAGCAGAGTTGGGGGGAACTATGGCTACACCTTC
CATSRVGGNYGYTF
>TRBD1|TRBV6-1|few|TRBJ1-5
TGTGCCAGCAGACCTCAGGGGGCGAGCAATCAGCCCCAGCATTTT
CASRPQGASNQPQHF
>TRBD2|TRBV4-1|.|TRBJ2-3
TGCGCCAGCAGCCAAGATGAAGGCGGGAGCTACACAGATACGCAGTATTTT
CASSQDEGGSYTDTQYF
>TRBD2|TRBV27|few|TRBJ2-1
TGTGCCAGCAAACTAGCGGGAGGGCCGGGTGAGCAGTTCTTC
CASKLAGGPGEQFF
>TRBD2|TRBV5-4|.|TRBJ2-5
TGTGCCAGCAGCTCGAAGCGGGAGGAAGAGACCCAGTACTTC
CASSSKREEETQYF
>.|TRBV28|few|TRBJ1-2
TGTGCCAGCAGTTTAGGACAGAACCTGGGTGGCTACACCTTC
CASSLGQNLGGYTF
>TRBD1|TRBV5-4|few|TRBJ1-1
TGTGCCAGCAGCCCCGAGTCGGCAGGGGGGTACACTGAAGCTTTCTTT
CASSPESAGGYTEAFF
>.|TRBV28|few|TRBJ1-3
TGTGCCAGCAGGGGAATACTCTCTGGAAACACCATATATTTT
CASRGILSGNTIYF
>TRBD1|TRBV12-3/TRBV12-4|few|TRBJ2-7
TGTGCCAGCAGGTGGACAGGCGACGAGCAGTACTTC
CASRWTGDEQYF
>TRBD2|TRBV12-3/TRBV12-4|many|TRBJ2-1
TGTGCCAGCACTCTAGGGACTAGCGGCCTCTACAATGAGCAGTTCTTC
CASTLGTSGLYNEQFF
>.|TRBV15|few|TRBJ2-5
TGTGCCACCAGCACCACAGGGATTTCAGAGACCCAGTACTTC
CATSTTGISETQYF
>.|TRBV11-2|many|TRBJ2-5
TGTGCCAGCAGCCCAGAGACATTTTTGGAGACCCAGTACTTC
CASSPETFLETQYF
>TRBD2|TRBV28|.|TRBJ2-1
TGTGCCAGCAGTTTGGATAGTGGGACTAGCGGGAGACCAAGCTCCTACAATGAGCAGTTCTTC
CASSLDSGTSGRPSSYNEQFF
>TRBD1|TRBV28|.|TRBJ1-1
TGTGCCAGCAGTTTACGGAGGGGGCGTATAGACACTGAAGCTTTCTTT
CASSLRRGRIDTEAFF
>.|TRBV2|.|TRBJ2-5
TGTGCCAGCAGTGTGAATGGCTTAGAGACCCAGTACTTC
CASSVNGLETQYF
>TRBD2|TRBV18|many|TRBJ2-1
TGTGCCAGCTCACCAGATACTAGCGGGATAATACATGAGCAGTTCTTC
CASSPDTSGIIHEQFF
>.|TRBV27|few|TRBJ2-3
TGTGCCAGCAGTTTATCCGAGCCCACAGATACGCAGTATTTT
CASSLSEPTDTQYF
>.|TRBV3-1|many|TRBJ1-1
TGTGCCAGCAGCCAAGCTACCGGAAATCTGAACACTGAAGCTTTCTTT
CASSQATGNLNTEAFF
>.|TRBV5-1|.|TRBJ2-3
TGCGCCAGCAGCTTGGAGGCCCTGAACACAGATACGCGGTATTTT
CASSLEALNTDTRYF
>.|TRBV7-8|many|TRBJ2-5
TGTGCCAGCACCTGGGAGGGGGCACGAGAGACCCAGTACTTC
CASTWEGARETQYF
>TRBD2|TRBV28|many|TRBJ2-7
TGTGCCAGCAGCTCACTAGCGGGAGGGCTTGGATCCTACGAGCAGTACTTC
CASSSLAGGLGSYEQYF
>.|TRBV12-3/TRBV12-4|many|TRBJ2-7
TGTGCCAGCAGTCCGGACACCTTGGGCGAGCAGTACTTC
CASSPDTLGEQYF
>.|TRBV12-3/TRBV12-4|many|TRBJ1-2
TGTGCCAGCAGTTTCGATTGGGGCTACACCTTC
CASSFDWGYTF
>TRBD2|TRBV6-2/TRBV6-3|.|TRBJ2-1
TGTGCCAGCAGCCCCCCCCCGGGACTAGTAAACAATGAGCAGTTCTTC
CASSPPPGLVNNEQFF
>TRBD1|TRBV5-8|few|TRBJ2-7
TGTGCCAGCAGCTTGGTCAGGGGGCCGCCCGGTGAGCAGTACTTC
CASSLVRGPPGEQYF
>.|TRBV28|few|TRBJ1-2
TGTGCCAGCTATTCGGGGGGAGCGAGCTATGGCCACACCTTC
CASYSGGASYGHTF
>.|TRBV6-5|.|TRBJ2-5
TGTGCCAGCAGTTACTCGCCGGGGATAGAGACCCAGTACTTC
CASSYSPGIETQYF